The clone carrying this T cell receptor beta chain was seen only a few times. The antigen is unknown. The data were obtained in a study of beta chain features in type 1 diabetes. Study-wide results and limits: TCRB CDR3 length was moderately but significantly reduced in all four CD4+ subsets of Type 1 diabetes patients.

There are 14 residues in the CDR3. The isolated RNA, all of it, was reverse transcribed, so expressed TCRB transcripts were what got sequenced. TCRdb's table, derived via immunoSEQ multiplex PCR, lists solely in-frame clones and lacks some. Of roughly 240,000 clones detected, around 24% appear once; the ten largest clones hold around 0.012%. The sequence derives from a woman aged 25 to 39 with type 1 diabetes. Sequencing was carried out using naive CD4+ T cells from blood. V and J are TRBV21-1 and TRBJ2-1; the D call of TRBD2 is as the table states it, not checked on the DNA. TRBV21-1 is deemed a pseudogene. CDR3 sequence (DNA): TGTGCCAGCATTGGCCTAGCGGTCTACAATGAGCAGTTCTTC. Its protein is CASIGLAVYNEQFF.